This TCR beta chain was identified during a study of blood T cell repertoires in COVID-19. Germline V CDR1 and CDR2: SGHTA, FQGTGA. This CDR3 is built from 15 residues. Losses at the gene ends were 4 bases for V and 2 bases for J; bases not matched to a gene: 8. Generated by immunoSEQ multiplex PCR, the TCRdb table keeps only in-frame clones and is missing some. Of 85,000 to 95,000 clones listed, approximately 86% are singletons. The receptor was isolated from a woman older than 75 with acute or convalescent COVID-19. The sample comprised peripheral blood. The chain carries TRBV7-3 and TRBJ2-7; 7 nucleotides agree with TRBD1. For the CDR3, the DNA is TGTGCCAGCAGCTCAGGGACAGCAGATGCCTACGAGCAGTACTTC. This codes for CASSSGTADAYEQYF.